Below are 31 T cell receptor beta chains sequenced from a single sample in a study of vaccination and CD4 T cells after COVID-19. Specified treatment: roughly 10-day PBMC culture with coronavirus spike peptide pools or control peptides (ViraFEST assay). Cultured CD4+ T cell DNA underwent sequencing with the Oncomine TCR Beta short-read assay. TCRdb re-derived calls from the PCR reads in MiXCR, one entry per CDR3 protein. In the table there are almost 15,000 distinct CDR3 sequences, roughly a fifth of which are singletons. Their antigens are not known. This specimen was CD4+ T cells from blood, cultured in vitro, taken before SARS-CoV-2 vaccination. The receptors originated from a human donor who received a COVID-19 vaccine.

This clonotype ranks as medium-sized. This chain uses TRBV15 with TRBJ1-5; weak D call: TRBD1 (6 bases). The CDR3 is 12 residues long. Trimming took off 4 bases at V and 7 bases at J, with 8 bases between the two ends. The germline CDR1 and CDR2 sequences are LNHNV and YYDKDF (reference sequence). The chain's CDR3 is CATSKRGQPQHF. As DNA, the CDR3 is TGTGCCACCAGCAAAAGGGGGCAGCCCCAGCATTTT.

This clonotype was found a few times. CDR3 sequence (DNA): TGTGCCACCAGTGACCCGACAGGTTCCTACAATGAGCAGTTCTTC. Its protein product is CATSDPTGSYNEQFF. The gene calls are TRBV24-1 and TRBJ2-1; maybe TRBD1 (6 bases). The V gene's germline CDR1 is KGHDR and CDR2 SFDVKD. The CDR3 has 15 residues. The V and J ends lost 4 bases and 1 base respectively, with 10 bases between them.

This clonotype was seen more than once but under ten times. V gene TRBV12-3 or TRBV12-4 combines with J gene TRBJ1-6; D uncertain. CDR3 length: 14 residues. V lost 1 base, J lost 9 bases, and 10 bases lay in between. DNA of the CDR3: TGTGCCAGCAGTTTAGATCGCGGGAGTTCACCCCTCCACTTT. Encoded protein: CASSLDRGSSPLHF.

CDR3 loop: CASSSRTGAWYGYTF. CDR3 nucleotides: TGTGCCAGCAGCTCAAGGACAGGGGCTTGGTATGGCTACACCTTC. The J gene is TRBJ1-2, the V gene TRBV5-4, with 9 positions matching TRBD1. CDR3 length equals 15 residues. After removal of 3 bases from V and 5 bases from J, the junction contained 8 bases not matched to a gene. Germline CDR1 reads SGHNT; CDR2 reads YYREEE (reference sequence).

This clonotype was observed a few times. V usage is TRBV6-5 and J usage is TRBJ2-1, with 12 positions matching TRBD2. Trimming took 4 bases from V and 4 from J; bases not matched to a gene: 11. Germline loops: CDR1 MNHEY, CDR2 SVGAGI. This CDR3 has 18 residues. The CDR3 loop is CASSSQFQTSGGYNEQFF. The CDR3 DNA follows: TGTGCCAGCAGTTCTCAATTCCAGACTAGCGGGGGTTACAATGAGCAGTTCTTC.

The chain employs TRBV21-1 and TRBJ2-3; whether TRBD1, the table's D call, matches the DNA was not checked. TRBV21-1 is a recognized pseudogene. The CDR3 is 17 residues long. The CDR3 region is CASKTQSVGGYTDTQYF. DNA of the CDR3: TGTGCCAGCAAAACCCAATCGGTAGGGGGCTACACAGATACGCAGTATTTT.

The CDR3 sequence: CASRTQGPGEQYF. In DNA form, the CDR3 reads TGTGCCAGCAGGACACAGGGGCCGGGCGAGCAGTACTTC. This rearrangement joins TRBV27 to TRBJ2-7, with 7 bases fitting TRBD1. The CDR3 totals 13 residues. Germline-derived CDR1 and CDR2 are MNHEY and SMNVEV (reference sequence). The ends lost 6 bases at V and 6 bases at J; junction bases unmatched: 8.

CDR3 in DNA: TGTGCCAGCAGAACCTACAGGGTCGGGAGCTACGAGCAGTACTTC. It translates to CASRTYRVGSYEQYF. J is TRBJ2-7 and V is TRBV2; D possibly matches TRBD1 or TRBD2 (6 bases each). From germline, CDR1 is SNHLY and CDR2 FYNNEI. The V and J ends lost 6 bases and 3 bases respectively, with 18 bases between them. This CDR3 is built from 15 residues.

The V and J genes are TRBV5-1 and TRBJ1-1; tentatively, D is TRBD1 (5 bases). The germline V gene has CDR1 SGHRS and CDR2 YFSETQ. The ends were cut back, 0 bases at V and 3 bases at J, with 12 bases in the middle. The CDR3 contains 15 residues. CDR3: CASSLEGVLDTEAFF. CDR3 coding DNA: TGCGCCAGCAGCTTGGAAGGGGTCTTGGACACTGAAGCTTTCTTT.

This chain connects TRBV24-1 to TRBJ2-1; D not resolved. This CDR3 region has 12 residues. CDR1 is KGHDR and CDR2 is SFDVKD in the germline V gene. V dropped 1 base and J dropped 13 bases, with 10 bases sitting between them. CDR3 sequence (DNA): TGTGCCACCAGTGATTTTGCAGGCAATCAGTTCTTC. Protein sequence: CATSDFAGNQFF.

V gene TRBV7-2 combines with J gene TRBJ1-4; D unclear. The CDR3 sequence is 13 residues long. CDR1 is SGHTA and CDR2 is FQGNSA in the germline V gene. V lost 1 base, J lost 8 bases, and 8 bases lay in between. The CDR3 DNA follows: TGTGCCAGCAGCTTAGGTCCAGGAGAAAAACTGTTTTTT. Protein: CASSLGPGEKLFF. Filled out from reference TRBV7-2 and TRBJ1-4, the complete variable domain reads GAGVSQSPSNKVTEKGKDVELRCDPISGHTALYWYRQSLGQGLEFLIYFQGNSAPDKSGLPSDRFSAERTGGSVSTLTIQRTQQEDSAVYLCASSLGPGEKLFFGSGTQLSVL.

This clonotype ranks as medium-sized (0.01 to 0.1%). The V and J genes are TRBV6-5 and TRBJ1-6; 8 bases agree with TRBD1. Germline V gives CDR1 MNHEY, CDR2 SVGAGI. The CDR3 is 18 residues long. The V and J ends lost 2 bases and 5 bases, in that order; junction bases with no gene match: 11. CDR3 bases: TGTGCCAGCAGTTACGGGGAAACTTTGGGACAGGATAATTCACCCCTCCACTTT. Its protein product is CASSYGETLGQDNSPLHF.

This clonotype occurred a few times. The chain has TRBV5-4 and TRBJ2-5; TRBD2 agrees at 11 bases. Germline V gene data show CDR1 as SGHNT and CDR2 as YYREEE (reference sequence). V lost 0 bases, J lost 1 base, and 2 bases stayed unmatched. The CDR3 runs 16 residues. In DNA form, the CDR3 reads TGTGCCAGCAGCTTGGATCTAGCGGGGGGCCAAGAGACCCAGTACTTC. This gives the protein CASSLDLAGGQETQYF. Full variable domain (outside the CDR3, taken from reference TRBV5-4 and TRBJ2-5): ETGVTQSPTHLIKTRGQQVTLRCSSQSGHNTVSWYQQALGQGPQFIFQYYREEENGRGNFPPRFSGLQFPNYSSELNVNALELDDSALYLCASSLDLAGGQETQYFGPGTRLLVL.

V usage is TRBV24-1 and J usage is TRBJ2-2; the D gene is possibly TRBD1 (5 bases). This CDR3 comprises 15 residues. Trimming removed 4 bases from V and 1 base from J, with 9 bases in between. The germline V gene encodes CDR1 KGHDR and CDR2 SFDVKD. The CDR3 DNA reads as TGTGCCACCAGTGACTCAGGGTGGAACACCGGGGAGCTGTTTTTT. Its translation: CATSDSGWNTGELFF.

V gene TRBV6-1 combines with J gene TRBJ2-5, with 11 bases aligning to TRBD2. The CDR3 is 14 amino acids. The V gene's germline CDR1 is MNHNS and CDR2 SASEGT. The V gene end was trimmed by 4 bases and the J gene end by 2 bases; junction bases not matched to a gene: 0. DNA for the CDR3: TGTGCCAGCAGTGTAGCGGGGGGGCAAGAGACCCAGTACTTC. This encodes CASSVAGGQETQYF.

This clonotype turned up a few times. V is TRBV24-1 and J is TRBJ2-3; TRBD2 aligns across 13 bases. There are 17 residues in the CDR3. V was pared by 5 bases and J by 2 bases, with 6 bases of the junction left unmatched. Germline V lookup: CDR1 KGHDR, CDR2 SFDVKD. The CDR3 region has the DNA TGTGCCACCAGTGGGGGGGGGACTAGCGGGGCCACAGATACGCAGTATTTT. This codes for CATSGGGTSGATDTQYF.

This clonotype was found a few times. This CDR3 reads CASSISRGTDTQYF. CDR3 sequence (DNA): TGTGCCAGTAGTATCAGCCGGGGCACAGATACGCAGTATTTT. J is TRBJ2-3 and V is TRBV19; D is uncertain. The germline V gene has CDR1 LNHDA and CDR2 SQIVND (reference sequence). Trimming stripped 3 bases from V and 1 base from J, with 8 bases between. This CDR3 is 14 amino acids long.

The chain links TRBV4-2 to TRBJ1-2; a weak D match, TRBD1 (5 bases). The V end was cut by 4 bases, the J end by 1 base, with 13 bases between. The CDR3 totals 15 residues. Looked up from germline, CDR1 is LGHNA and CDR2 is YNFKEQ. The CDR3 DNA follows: TGTGCCAGCAGCCGTGCACCGGACATTAACTATGGCTACACCTTC. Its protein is CASSRAPDINYGYTF.

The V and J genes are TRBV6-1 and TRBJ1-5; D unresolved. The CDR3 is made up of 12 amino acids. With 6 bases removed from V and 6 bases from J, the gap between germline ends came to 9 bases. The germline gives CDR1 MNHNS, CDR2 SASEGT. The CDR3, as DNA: TGTGCCAGCAGACGGGTAGGTCAGCCCCAGCATTTT. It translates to CASRRVGQPQHF.

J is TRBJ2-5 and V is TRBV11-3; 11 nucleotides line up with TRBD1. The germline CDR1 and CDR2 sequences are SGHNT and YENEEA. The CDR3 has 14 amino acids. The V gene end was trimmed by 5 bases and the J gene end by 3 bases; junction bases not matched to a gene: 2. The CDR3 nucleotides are TGTGCCAGCAGCCTGGGACAGGGGGAAGAGACCCAGTACTTC. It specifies CASSLGQGEETQYF.

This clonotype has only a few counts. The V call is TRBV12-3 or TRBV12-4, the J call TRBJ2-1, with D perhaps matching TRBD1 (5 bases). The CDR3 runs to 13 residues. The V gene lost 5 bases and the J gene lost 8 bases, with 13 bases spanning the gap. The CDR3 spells CASSILRVYEQFF. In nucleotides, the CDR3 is TGTGCCAGCAGTATTCTCAGGGTCTATGAGCAGTTCTTC.

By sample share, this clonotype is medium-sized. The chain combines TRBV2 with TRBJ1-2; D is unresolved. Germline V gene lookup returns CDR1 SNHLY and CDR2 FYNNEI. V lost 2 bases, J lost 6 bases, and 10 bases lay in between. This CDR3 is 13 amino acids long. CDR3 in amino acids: CASSEIRRDGYTF. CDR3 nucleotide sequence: TGTGCCAGCAGTGAAATCAGGAGAGATGGCTACACCTTC. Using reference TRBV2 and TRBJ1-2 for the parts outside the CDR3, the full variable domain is EPEVTQTPSHQVTQMGQEVILRCVPISNHLYFYWYRQILGQKVEFLVSFYNNEISEKSEIFDDQFSVERPDGSNFTLKIRSTKLEDSAMYFCASSEIRRDGYTFGSGTRLTVV.

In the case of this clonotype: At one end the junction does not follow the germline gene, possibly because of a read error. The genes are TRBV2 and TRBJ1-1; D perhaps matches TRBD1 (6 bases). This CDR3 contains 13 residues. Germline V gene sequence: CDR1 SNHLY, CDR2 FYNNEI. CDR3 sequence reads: CASNKGGNTGAFF. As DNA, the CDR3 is TGTGCCAGCAACAAAGGGGGGAACACTGGAGCTTTCTTT.

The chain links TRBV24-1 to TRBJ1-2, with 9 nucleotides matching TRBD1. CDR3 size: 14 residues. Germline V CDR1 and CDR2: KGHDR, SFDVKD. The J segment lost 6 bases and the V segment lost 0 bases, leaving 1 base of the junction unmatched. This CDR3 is CATSDLRTGDGYTF. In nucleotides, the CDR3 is TGTGCCACCAGTGATTTGCGGACAGGGGATGGCTACACCTTC.

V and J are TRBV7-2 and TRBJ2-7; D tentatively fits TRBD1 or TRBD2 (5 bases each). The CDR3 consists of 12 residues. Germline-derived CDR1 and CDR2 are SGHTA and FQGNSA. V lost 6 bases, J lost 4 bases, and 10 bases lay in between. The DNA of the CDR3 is TGTGCCAGCAGAAGGGACGGTTACGAGCAGTACTTC. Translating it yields CASRRDGYEQYF. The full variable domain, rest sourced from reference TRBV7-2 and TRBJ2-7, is GAGVSQSPSNKVTEKGKDVELRCDPISGHTALYWYRQSLGQGLEFLIYFQGNSAPDKSGLPSDRFSAERTGGSVSTLTIQRTQQEDSAVYLCASRRDGYEQYFGPGTRLTVT.

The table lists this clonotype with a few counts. CDR3 DNA: TGTGCCAGTAGTATAGGAGGACAAGGAATTTACTATGGCTACACCTTC. Encoded protein: CASSIGGQGIYYGYTF. The gene calls are TRBV19 and TRBJ1-2; D perhaps matches TRBD1 (5 bases). V was trimmed by 1 base and J by 3 bases, leaving 15 bases between them. The CDR3 loop spans 16 amino acids. The germline V gene has CDR1 LNHDA and CDR2 SQIVND (reference sequence).

In nucleotides, the CDR3 is TGTGCCAGCAGGACTAGCGAAGGCGGGGAGCTGTTTTTT. It yields the protein CASRTSEGGELFF. This sequence joins TRBV12-3 or TRBV12-4 and TRBJ2-2, with 8 bases matching TRBD2. The J segment lost 7 bases and the V segment lost 6 bases, leaving 4 bases of the junction unmatched. The CDR3 extends over 13 amino acids.

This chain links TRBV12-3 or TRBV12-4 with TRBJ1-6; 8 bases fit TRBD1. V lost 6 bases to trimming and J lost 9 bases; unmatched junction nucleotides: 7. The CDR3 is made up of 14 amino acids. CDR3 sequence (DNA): TGTGCCAGCAGCCAGACAGGGGACGGTTCACCCCTCCACTTT. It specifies CASSQTGDGSPLHF.

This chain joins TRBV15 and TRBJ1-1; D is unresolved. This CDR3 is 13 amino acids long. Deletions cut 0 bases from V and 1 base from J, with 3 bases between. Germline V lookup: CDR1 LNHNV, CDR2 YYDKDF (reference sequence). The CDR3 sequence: CATSRDKNTEAFF. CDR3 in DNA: TGTGCCACCAGCAGAGACAAGAACACTGAAGCTTTCTTT.

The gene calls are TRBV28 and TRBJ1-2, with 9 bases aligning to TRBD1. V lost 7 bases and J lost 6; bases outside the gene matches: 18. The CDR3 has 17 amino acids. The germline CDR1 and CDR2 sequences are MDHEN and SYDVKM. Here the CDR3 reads CASTPPGDRGAMDGYTF. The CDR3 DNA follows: TGTGCCAGCACCCCGCCGGGAGACAGGGGGGCCATGGATGGCTACACCTTC.

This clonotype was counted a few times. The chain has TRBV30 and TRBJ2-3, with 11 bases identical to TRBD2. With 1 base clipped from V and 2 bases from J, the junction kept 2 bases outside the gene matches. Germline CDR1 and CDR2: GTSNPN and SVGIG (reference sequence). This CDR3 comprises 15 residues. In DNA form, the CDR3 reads TGTGCCTGGAGTGCTAGCGGGGGGTACACAGATACGCAGTATTTT. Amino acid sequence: CAWSASGGYTDTQYF.